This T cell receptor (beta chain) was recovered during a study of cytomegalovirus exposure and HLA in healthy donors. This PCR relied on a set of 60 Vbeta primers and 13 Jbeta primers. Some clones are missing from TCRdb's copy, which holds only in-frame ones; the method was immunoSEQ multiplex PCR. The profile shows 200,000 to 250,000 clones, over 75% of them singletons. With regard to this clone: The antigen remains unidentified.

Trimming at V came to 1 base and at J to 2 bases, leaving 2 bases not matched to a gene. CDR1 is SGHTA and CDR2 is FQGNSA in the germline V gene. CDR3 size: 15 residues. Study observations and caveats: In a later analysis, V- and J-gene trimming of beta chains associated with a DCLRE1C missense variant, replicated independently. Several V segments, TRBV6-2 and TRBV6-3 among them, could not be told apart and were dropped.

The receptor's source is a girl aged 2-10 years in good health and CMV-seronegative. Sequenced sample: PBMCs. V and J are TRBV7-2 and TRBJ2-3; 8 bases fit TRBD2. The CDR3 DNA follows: TGTGCCAGCAGCTTAGTCGGGGGGGACACAGATACGCAGTATTTT. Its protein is CASSLVGGDTDTQYF.